This T cell receptor beta chain was found in a study of shared clonotypes between healthy human individuals. The study ran the assay at deep level. Researchers sequenced unsorted PBMC DNA using ten immunoSEQ deep assay plates. Using immunoSEQ multiplex PCR, the repertoire was profiled, and TCRdb retains in-frame clones only, with some absent. The table records about 470,000 clones, around 75% of them present only once. Germline CDR1 and CDR2: LNHDA and SQIVND (reference sequence). The trim removed 5 bases at V and 3 bases at J, leaving 3 bases unmatched. CDR3 length: 13 residues. Source material: PBMCs. The TCR was taken from a woman in her thirties or forties in good health. Some clones in this sample may be carry-over from other donors' samples. The V gene is TRBV19, the J gene TRBJ1-1, with TRBD1 identical over 7 bases. The CDR3 coding sequence is TGTGCCAGTAGTGGGACAGCGCACACTGAAGCTTTCTTT. This sequence encodes CASSGTAHTEAFF.